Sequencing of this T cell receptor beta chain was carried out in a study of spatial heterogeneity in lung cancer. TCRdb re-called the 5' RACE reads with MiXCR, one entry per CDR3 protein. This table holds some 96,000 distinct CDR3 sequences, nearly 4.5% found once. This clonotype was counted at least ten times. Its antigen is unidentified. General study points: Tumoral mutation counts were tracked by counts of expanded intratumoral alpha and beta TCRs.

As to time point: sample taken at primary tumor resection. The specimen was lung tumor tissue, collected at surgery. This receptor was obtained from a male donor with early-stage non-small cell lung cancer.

In DNA, the CDR3 is TGTGCCAGCAGGTCATTCGGGACTGAAGCTTTCTTT. It encodes CASRSFGTEAFF. This chain links TRBV2 with TRBJ1-1; D ambiguous. Germline V CDR1 and CDR2: SNHLY, FYNNEI. CDR3 size: 12 residues. V was trimmed by 6 bases and J by 5 bases, leaving 10 bases between them. The full variable domain, completed using reference TRBV2 and TRBJ1-1, is EPEVTQTPSHQVTQMGQEVILRCVPISNHLYFYWYRQILGQKVEFLVSFYNNEISEKSEIFDDQFSVERPDGSNFTLKIRSTKLEDSAMYFCASRSFGTEAFFGQGTRLTVV.